This T cell receptor beta chain was profiled in a study of blood T cell repertoires in COVID-19 (dated by TCRdb to the early 2020s). Background on the whole study: Samples covering the acute and convalescent phases of COVID-19 were provided by collaborators in the United States, Italy and Spain. The sample metadata nearly always contained a de-identified subject ID, COVID-19 status, age in years and sex. The samples were drawn from two sources: the first 160 participants of the ongoing ImmuneRACE study, and some 1,300 subjects contributed by 6 global collaborators. The repertoires were released in a freely available public database meant as a resource for research on the immune response to SARS-CoV-2. Where available, HLA class I and class II types were obtained from metadata supplied by the sample provider rather than from assay-based typing. Deeply sampled blood TCRbeta repertoires from subjects exposed to, actively infected with, or recovered from COVID-19 were included in the dataset. The prospective study material was composed of cDNA or gDNA derived from T cells, B-cell-depleted T cells, or PBMCs.

The immunoSEQ Assay, a bias-controlled multiplex PCR, was used to amplify TCRbeta CDR3 regions from genomic DNA. As for the authors' bioinformatics: Nucleated cell counts per sample were estimated from amplification of reference gene primers within the assay. Sequence reads were collapsed and filtered to measure the absolute abundance of every unique TCRbeta CDR3 rearrangement. For each sample, productive Simpson clonality was calculated by taking the square root of Simpson's diversity index across productive rearrangements. Sourced from immuneACCESS, this table was stored by TCRdb with only in-frame sequences that have V and J called. A share of the clones is absent; for the studies checked, an unresolved V gene accounts for under half, and the remainder has no known explanation. Clone size and V and J calls were adopted from that table, with D and trimming inferred from the DNA. For this sample the table gives a few hundred thousand clones, of which over 75% were detected only once. The ten largest clones represent 2.5% to 3.5% of the sample.

For this clone: No antigen is known for it. No per-base quality is available; no much larger clone lies one base away.

Enrolling through a virtual design, the prospective study's participants ranged in age from about 18 to 100 years and lived across roughly 24 United States geographic areas. Cohort assignment in the prospective study relied on participant-reported clinical history from a screening survey and a study questionnaire. Exposed participants were defined as having been in contact with someone with a PCR-confirmed or clinician-diagnosed COVID-19 case within 2 weeks of study entry. In the prospective study, mobile phlebotomists collected whole blood, serum and a nasopharyngeal or oropharyngeal swab from each participant. Over a roughly two-month period, participants in the prospective study had the option of providing additional blood draws and questionnaires. Blood samples from the prospective study were shipped frozen or at room temperature prior to DNA extraction. Paper-wide results and their limitations: The amount of clinical and demographic metadata varied by source and participant and was provided uncurated.

The CDR3 measures 13 amino acids from cysteine to phenylalanine. CDR3 DNA is the only sequence kept; it has 39 bases, read in frame from the first base. V is shortened by 3 bases, J by 4 bases, and the region joining them spans 7 bases. The germline V gene encodes CDR1 LNHDA and CDR2 SQIVND (reference sequence). Sequenced material: PBMCs or T cells enriched from blood (not recorded which). The clonotype comes from a middle-aged woman who had been exposed to COVID-19. The rearrangement combines TRBV19 with TRBJ1-5, with no confident D gene call. The CDR3 loop reads CASSIRVNQPQHF. The nucleotide sequence is given as TGTGCCAGTAGTATCCGGGTTAATCAGCCCCAGCATTTT.